The entry that follows covers one TCR beta chain sequence. This sample stems from a study of T cells in Graves' hyperthyroidism and ophthalmopathy. V lost 4 bases, J lost 5 bases, and 14 bases lay in between. The CDR3 is 14 amino acids. TCR beta CDR3 sequences were amplified from RNA transcripts. First-round RT-PCR of the TCR CDR3 relied on the HTBI primer set. MiXCR, run by TCRdb on the multiplex PCR reads, gives a single entry per CDR3 protein. Here the sample spans hundreds of thousands of distinct CDR3 sequences, about 24% being singletons. This rearrangement joins TRBV12-3 or TRBV12-4 to TRBJ1-2; weak D call: TRBD1 (6 bases). The receptor's source is a woman aged 30 to 39 with Graves' ophthalmopathy. Sample: blood. The CDR3 reads CASSSNQGSYGYTF. The CDR3 nucleotides read TGTGCCAGCAGTTCTAATCAGGGGTCGTATGGCTACACCTTC.